This T cell receptor beta chain was documented in a study of cytomegalovirus exposure and HLA in healthy donors. Notes on the study in general: Clonal expansion was found to be greater in HLA-associated TCR beta chains than in equally common others in a later analysis.

As concerns this clone: What it binds is unknown.

The CDR3 is 15 amino acids. V shed 3 bases, J shed 5 bases, and the junction held 6 bases outside the gene matches. Germline assignment: CDR1 MNHEY and CDR2 SMNVEV (reference sequence). In the PCR, 60 Vbeta and 13 Jbeta primers were used. Original data processing: Approximately 79 million unique TCR beta chains, approximately 11 million of them shared, were counted by a later analysis. Some clones are missing from TCRdb's copy, which holds only in-frame ones; the method was immunoSEQ multiplex PCR. The D gene and trimming were derived from the DNA, and the V and J assignments and clone size from that table. The data contain 130,000 to 150,000 clones, about 75% of them singletons.

J is TRBJ2-7 and V is TRBV27; 11 nucleotides align to TRBD1. The sequenced material came from PBMCs. The receptor's source is a man aged 18 to 30 in good health and CMV-seronegative. The CDR3 DNA sequence: TGTGCCAGCAGTTTGACCGGGACAGGGGGGCACGAGCAGTACTTC. Its translation: CASSLTGTGGHEQYF.